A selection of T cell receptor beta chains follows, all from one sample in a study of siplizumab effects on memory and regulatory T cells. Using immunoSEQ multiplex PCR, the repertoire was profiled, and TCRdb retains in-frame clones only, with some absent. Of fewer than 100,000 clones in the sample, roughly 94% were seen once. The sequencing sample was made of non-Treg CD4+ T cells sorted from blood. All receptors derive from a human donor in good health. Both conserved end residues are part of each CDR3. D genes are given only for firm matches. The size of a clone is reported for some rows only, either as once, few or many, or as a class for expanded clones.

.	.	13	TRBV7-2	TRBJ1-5	TGTGCCAGCAGCCGGGACACCAATCAGCCCCAGCATTTT	CASSRDTNQPQHF
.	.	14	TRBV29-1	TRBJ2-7	TGCAGCGCCTTGGACGGAAGCAGCCTAGGCGAGCAGTACTTC	CSALDGSSLGEQYF
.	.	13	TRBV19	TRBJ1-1	TGTGCCAGTAGTAGTAAGATGAACACTGAAGCTTTCTTT	CASSSKMNTEAFF
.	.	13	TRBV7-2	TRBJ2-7	TGTGCCAGCAGCCAACGGACCGGCTACGAGCAGTACTTC	CASSQRTGYEQYF
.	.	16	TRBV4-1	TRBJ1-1	TGCGCCAGCAGCCAAGAAGTAGTCGGGGTGAACACTGAAGCTTTCTTT	CASSQEVVGVNTEAFF
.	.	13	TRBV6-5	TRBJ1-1	TGTGCCAGCAGTGACGCCCTCCGGGGGGGAGCTTTCTTT	CASSDALRGGAFF
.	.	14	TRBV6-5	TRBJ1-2	TGTGCCAGCAGTTACTCGGCCGCTAACTATGGCTACACCTTC	CASSYSAANYGYTF
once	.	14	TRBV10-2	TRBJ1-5	TGCGCCAGCAGTCCGGACGGTTTCAATCAGCCCCAGCATTTT	CASSPDGFNQPQHF
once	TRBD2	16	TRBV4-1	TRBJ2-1	TGCGCCAGCAGCCAAGAGGGTAGCGGGCCTTACAATGAGCAGTTCTTC	CASSQEGSGPYNEQFF
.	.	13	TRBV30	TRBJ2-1	TGTGCCTGGAGTAAAGTGGGAGTTAATGAGCAGTTCTTC	CAWSKVGVNEQFF
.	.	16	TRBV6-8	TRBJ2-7	TGTGCCAGCAACCCCGCGTCCAAGCCGATAACCTACGAGCAGTACTTC	CASNPASKPITYEQYF
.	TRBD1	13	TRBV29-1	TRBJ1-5	TGCAGCGTGGGAAGGACAGGGGATCAGCCCCAGCATTTT	CSVGRTGDQPQHF
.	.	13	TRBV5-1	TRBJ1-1	TGCGCCAGCAGCTTGGTCAGGGGTGCTGAAGCTTTCTTT	CASSLVRGAEAFF
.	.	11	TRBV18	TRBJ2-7	TGTGCCAGCTCCGAATTGTACGAGCAGTACTTC	CASSELYEQYF
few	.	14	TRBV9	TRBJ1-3	TGTGCCAGCAGCGTAGCAGTTTCTGGAAACACCATATATTTT	CASSVAVSGNTIYF
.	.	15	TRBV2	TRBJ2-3	TGTGCCAGCAGAGCCGAGGGGGTCCGCACAGATACGCAGTATTTT	CASRAEGVRTDTQYF
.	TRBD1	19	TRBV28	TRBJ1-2	TGTGCCAGCAGTTTAAAATTTATCGACAGGGAGAGAAGAAACTATGGCTACACCTTC	CASSLKFIDRERRNYGYTF
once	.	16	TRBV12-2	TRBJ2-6	TGTGCAAGTCGCCTCCAGGAAAGGTCTGGGGCCAACGTCCTGACTTTC	CASRLQERSGANVLTF
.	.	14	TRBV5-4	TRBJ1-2	TGTGCGCACACCTGGGGCGGGACTAACTATGGCTACACCTTC	CAHTWGGTNYGYTF
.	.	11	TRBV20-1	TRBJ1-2	TGCAGTGCTGGAACCGTCTATGGCTACACCTTC	CSAGTVYGYTF
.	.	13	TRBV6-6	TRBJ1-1	TGTGCCAGCAGGGATGACAGTAGGGCTGAAGCTTTCTTT	CASRDDSRAEAFF
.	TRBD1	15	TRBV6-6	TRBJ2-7	TGTGCCAGCACCCCCCGGGACAGGGGCATCGACGAGCAGTACTTC	CASTPRDRGIDEQYF
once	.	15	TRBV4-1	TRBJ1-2	TGCGCCAGCAGCCCTTCGGGGAGCGACTGGTATGGCTACACCTTC	CASSPSGSDWYGYTF
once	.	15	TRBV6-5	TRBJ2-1	TGTGCCAGCAGCAAAAACTCGGGAACGACCTCAACTCCGTTCTTC	CASSKNSGTTSTPFF
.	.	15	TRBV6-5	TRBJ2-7	TGTGCCAGCAGGGAGGGATGGAGGCCCTCCTACGAGCAGTACTTC	CASREGWRPSYEQYF
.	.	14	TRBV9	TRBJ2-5	TGTGCCAGCAGCGTAGGACCAGAGGAGGAGACCCAGTACTTC	CASSVGPEEETQYF
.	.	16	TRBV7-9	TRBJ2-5	TGTGCCAGCAGCCCCAAGGTGGCAGGGGTGAGAGAGACCCAGTACTTC	CASSPKVAGVRETQYF
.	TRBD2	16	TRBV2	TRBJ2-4	TGTGCCAGCAGGCCAGCTAGCGGGGGAGCCAAAAACATTCAGTACTTC	CASRPASGGAKNIQYF
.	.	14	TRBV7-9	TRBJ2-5	TGTGCCAGCAGCCTTCGGGCCCCGAAAGAGACCCAGTACTTC	CASSLRAPKETQYF
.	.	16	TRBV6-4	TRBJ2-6	TGTGCCAGCAGTGAGCAGTCTTTGGGGGGGGCCAACGTCCTGACTTTC	CASSEQSLGGANVLTF
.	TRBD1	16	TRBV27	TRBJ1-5	TGTGCCAGCAGCCCGACAGGGCGCGGCCAAAATCAGCCCCAGCATTTT	CASSPTGRGQNQPQHF
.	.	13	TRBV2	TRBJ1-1	TGTGCCAGCGGGGGACTGGAGAACACTGAAGCTTTCTTT	CASGGLENTEAFF
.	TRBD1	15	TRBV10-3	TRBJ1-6	TGTGCCATCAGTGAGTGGACAGGGGATAATTCACCCCTCCACTTT	CAISEWTGDNSPLHF
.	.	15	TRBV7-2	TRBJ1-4	TGTGCCAGCAGCCGTACAGGCCGCACTAATGAAAAACTGTTTTTT	CASSRTGRTNEKLFF
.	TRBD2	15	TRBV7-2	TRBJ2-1	TGTGCCAGCAGCTTAGTACTAGCGGGGGCTGGTGAGCAGTTCTTC	CASSLVLAGAGEQFF
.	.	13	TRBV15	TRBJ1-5	TGTGCCACCAGCAGAGACCAATATTATCCCCAGCATTTT	CATSRDQYYPQHF
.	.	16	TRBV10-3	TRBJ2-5	TGTGCCATCAGTGAGTCGGGGGCAGGGGGGCAAGAGACCCAGTACTTC	CAISESGAGGQETQYF
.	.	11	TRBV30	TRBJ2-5	TGTGCCTGGAGTTGGGGGGAGACCCAGTACTTC	CAWSWGETQYF
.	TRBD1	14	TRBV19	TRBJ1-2	TGTGCCAGTAGTATTATGGACAGGGGAAGCGGCTACACCTTC	CASSIMDRGSGYTF
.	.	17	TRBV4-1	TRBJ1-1	TGCGCCAGCAGCCAAGGGCAGGCATACTCCAGTAGGACTGAAGCTTTCTTT	CASSQGQAYSSRTEAFF
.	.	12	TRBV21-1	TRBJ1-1	TGTGCCACCTTACAGGAGAACACTGAAGCTTTCTTT	CATLQENTEAFF